This TCR beta chain was captured by sequencing in a study of tumor-infiltrating lymphocytes in primary liver carcinoma. As for the study in general: Patients underwent resection of primary liver carcinoma. Men as well as women, aged 30 to 69 years, made up the patients. Tumor stage was T1-T3 N0M0, and tumor size was about 4 to 11 cm across. Notes on the study in general: Tumor-adjacent and tumor-blood pairs shared a smaller degree of overlap than tumor region pairs.

In regard to this clonotype: Its antigen is unknown.

Alongside blood RNA obtained from unsorted whole blood, germline DNA was also extracted. Constant-region priming of approximately 500 ng total RNA yielded TCR beta cDNA. Three nested multiplex PCR rounds, a slightly modified ARM-PCR, produced the libraries for TCR beta. TRBV1-TRBV30 forward and Cbeta reverse primers drove the first two roughly 10-cycle rounds. TCRdb re-analysed the multiplex PCR reads in MiXCR, keeping a single row per CDR3 protein. The repertoire consists of about 300,000 distinct CDR3 sequences, with roughly two thirds occurring once and the leading ten covering roughly 9%. CDR1 and CDR2 (germline): SGHTA, FQGNSA. This CDR3 contains 14 residues. J lost 7 bases, V lost 5 bases, and 9 bases had no gene match.

The rearrangement joins TRBV7-2 to TRBJ1-2; 8 nucleotides agree with TRBD1. Sequencing was done on a sample of peripheral blood. The TCR originated in a man aged 35-49 years with primary liver carcinoma and hepatitis B virus infection. The CDR3 DNA reads TGTGCCAGCAGCCTAGACAGGGGATCCGGTGGCTACACCTTC. The encoded protein is CASSLDRGSGGYTF.